This T cell receptor beta chain appears in the sequencing data of a study of cytomegalovirus exposure and HLA in healthy donors. V trimming: 5 bases; J trimming: 7 bases; junction bases outside the gene matches: 1. The CDR3 is made up of 13 amino acids. Per germline, CDR1 MRHNA and CDR2 SNTAGT. Produced via immunoSEQ multiplex PCR; TCRdb's table is partial and in-frame only. The sample has around 160,000 clones, roughly nine tenths seen once. The sequenced material came from PBMCs. This chain links TRBV6-4 with TRBJ2-3, with 12 bases identical to TRBD2. This clonotype was obtained from a woman aged 18-30 years in good health and CMV-seropositive. In DNA, the CDR3 is TGTGCCAGCAGTCTAGCGGGGGGGCATACGCAGTATTTT. Protein sequence: CASSLAGGHTQYF.